These 18 T cell receptor beta chains were all obtained from the same sample, sequenced in a study of T cell responses to AZD1222 COVID-19 vaccine. Here immunoSEQ multiplex PCR was the method, and the copy in TCRdb shows in-frame clones only, minus some. Found here are roughly 180,000 clones, 94% of them singletons; the top ten hold approximately 0.6%. Specimen: peripheral blood, collected on day 0 of AZD1222 vaccination. These receptors were collected from an adult in good health.

This rearrangement joins TRBV27 to TRBJ2-7; TRBD1 agrees at 10 bases. The germline CDR1 and CDR2 sequences are MNHEY and SMNVEV (reference sequence). Trimming at V came to 4 bases and at J to 11 bases, leaving 11 bases not matched to a gene. The CDR3 covers 14 residues. The DNA for the CDR3 is TGTGCCAGCAGTTCGTTTTCCACCGGGACAGGGGAGTACTTC. Protein product: CASSSFSTGTGEYF.

This chain joins TRBV28 and TRBJ1-1; D is possibly TRBD1 (5 bases). CDR1 is MDHEN and CDR2 is SYDVKM in the germline V gene. CDR3 length: 14 residues. V lost 3 bases and J lost 4, with 12 bases in between. The CDR3 spells CASSLGRVGTEAFF. As DNA, the CDR3 is TGTGCCAGCAGTTTGGGCAGGGTGGGCACTGAAGCTTTCTTT.

This rearrangement joins TRBV3-1 (or the pseudogene TRBV3-2) to TRBJ1-4, with D perhaps TRBD1 (5 bases). There are 15 residues in the CDR3. CDR1 is LGHDT and CDR2 is YNNKEL in the germline V gene (reference sequence). V lost 4 bases and J lost 7, with 16 bases in between. Written as DNA, the CDR3 is TGTGCCAGCAGCCTCGTGGTTGATAGGGGTGAAAAACTGTTTTTT. Residues: CASSLVVDRGEKLFF.

The V and J genes are TRBV6-5 and TRBJ2-1; D call uncertain. Germline V CDR1 and CDR2: MNHEY, SVGAGI. V gave up 6 bases and J gave up 4 bases, with 16 bases separating them. This CDR3 spans 15 amino acids. In nucleotides, the CDR3 is TGTGCCAGCAGGCCTACGCTGGTGCATTACAATGAGCAGTTCTTC. Its translation: CASRPTLVHYNEQFF.

This clone was detected once. The V call is TRBV2, the J call TRBJ1-1; D unresolved. V was clipped by 4 bases and J by 3 bases, with 12 bases between them. Germline loops: CDR1 SNHLY, CDR2 FYNNEI. The CDR3 spans 14 residues. The DNA for the CDR3 is TGTGCCAGCAGTGCGACCATGATGGACACTGAAGCTTTCTTT. It yields the protein CASSATMMDTEAFF.

The chain uses TRBV27 and TRBJ2-2, with D tentatively TRBD2 (6 bases). Germline V CDR1 and CDR2: MNHEY, SMNVEV (reference sequence). The length of the CDR3 is 20 residues. The ends were cut back, 7 bases at V and 4 bases at J, with 31 bases in the middle. CDR3 DNA: TGTGCCAGCACGCCGCGGGGACTCGGACTGGCCGGGTGGGGCACCGGGGAGCTGTTTTTT. It codes for CASTPRGLGLAGWGTGELFF.

The chain links TRBV5-1 to TRBJ1-2; 8 positions agree with TRBD1. This CDR3 spans 15 amino acids. CDR1 is SGHRS and CDR2 is YFSETQ in the germline V gene. With V trimmed by 3 bases and J by 6 bases, 10 bases remained unmatched. CDR3 in amino acids: CASSSRDRRKDGYTF. DNA for the CDR3: TGCGCCAGCAGCTCAAGGGACAGGAGGAAAGATGGCTACACCTTC.

V usage is TRBV30 and J usage is TRBJ1-5; D not certain. Looked up from germline, CDR1 is GTSNPN and CDR2 is SVGIG (reference sequence). The CDR3 spans 13 residues. The ends were cut back, 1 base at V and 6 bases at J, with 10 bases in the middle. Here the CDR3 reads CAWSGEGSQPQHF. The CDR3 region has the DNA TGTGCCTGGAGTGGGGAGGGATCTCAGCCCCAGCATTTT. Drawing the rest from reference TRBV30 and TRBJ1-5, the complete variable domain is SQTIHQWPATLVQPVGSPLSLECTVEGTSNPNLYWYRQAAGRGLQLLFYSVGIGQISSEVPQNLSASRPQDRQFILSSKKLLLSDSGFYLCAWSGEGSQPQHFGDGTRLSIL.

This rearrangement joins TRBV5-1 to TRBJ1-5, with 7 bases matching TRBD1. Germline values: CDR1 SGHRS, CDR2 YFSETQ. CDR3 size: 16 residues. Trimming removed 4 bases from V and 1 base from J; junction bases left unmatched: 8. The CDR3 DNA reads TGCGCCAGCAGCGAGACAGGGTTGGGCAGCAATCAGCCCCAGCATTTT. Translated: CASSETGLGSNQPQHF.

V usage is TRBV6-5 and J usage is TRBJ1-1; D not certain. Germline assignment: CDR1 MNHEY and CDR2 SVGAGI. The V and J ends lost 5 bases and 2 bases respectively, with 12 bases between them. The CDR3 is 14 residues long. As DNA, the CDR3 is TGTGCCAGCAGTCCTGGAGGGCAAAACACTGAAGCTTTCTTT. Protein sequence: CASSPGGQNTEAFF.

This chain joins TRBV3-1 (or the pseudogene TRBV3-2) and TRBJ2-1; D ambiguous. V gave up 2 bases and J gave up 10 bases, with 9 bases separating them. The germline CDR1 and CDR2 sequences are LGHDT and YNNKEL (reference sequence). The CDR3 sequence is 12 residues long. The CDR3 DNA reads TGTGCCAGCAGCCAAACGTACGAGGAGCAGTTCTTC. It codes for CASSQTYEEQFF.

The chain uses TRBV5-1 and TRBJ1-5; 7 positions match TRBD1. Germline V CDR1 and CDR2: SGHRS, YFSETQ. J was trimmed by 2 bases and V by 4 bases; bases with no gene match: 6. The CDR3 contains 15 residues. This CDR3 is CASSPEGAGNQPQHF. CDR3 in DNA: TGCGCCAGCAGCCCCGAGGGGGCCGGCAATCAGCCCCAGCATTTT.

The chain couples TRBV9 to TRBJ1-4; 8 bases fit TRBD1. The CDR3 length is 16 residues. The germline V gene has CDR1 SGDLS and CDR2 YYNGEE. V gave up 4 bases and J gave up 4 bases; unmatched junction bases: 9. The CDR3 spells CASSPPGQGGNEKLFF. For the CDR3, the DNA is TGTGCCAGCAGCCCCCCCGGACAGGGAGGTAATGAAAAACTGTTTTTT.

The V call is TRBV7-9, the J call TRBJ2-3; D is undetermined. The CDR3 covers 12 residues. In germline, CDR1 is SEHNR, CDR2 FQNEAQ (reference sequence). Trimming removed 4 bases at V and 2 bases at J, with 4 bases between. CDR3 sequence: CASSYPTDTQYF. The CDR3 region has the DNA TGTGCCAGCAGCTACCCCACAGATACGCAGTATTTT.

This sequence joins TRBV30 and TRBJ1-1; D perhaps matches TRBD1 (5 bases). Germline V CDR1 and CDR2: GTSNPN, SVGIG (reference sequence). CDR3 length equals 12 residues. V was cut by 3 bases and J by 6 bases, with 11 bases left in between. The CDR3 DNA reads TGTGCCTGGAGCGGGGGGTTCGCTGAAGCTTTCTTT. Translating it yields CAWSGGFAEAFF.

The V and J genes are TRBV27 and TRBJ2-1; D not resolved. This CDR3 has 12 residues. The germline V gene has CDR1 MNHEY and CDR2 SMNVEV (reference sequence). V was pared by 6 bases and J by 7 bases, with 10 bases between. In DNA, the CDR3 is TGTGCCAGCAGCTTTTACGGGAATGAGCAGTTCTTC. Its protein product is CASSFYGNEQFF.

The chain is built from TRBV12-3 or TRBV12-4 and TRBJ1-3, with D possibly matching TRBD1 (5 bases). This CDR3 has 12 residues. V dropped 8 bases and J dropped 4 bases, with 9 bases sitting between them. The CDR3 reads CASEDRGNTIYF. The CDR3 DNA sequence: TGTGCCAGCGAAGACAGAGGAAACACCATATATTTT.

The chain carries TRBV7-3 and TRBJ2-6; D is possibly TRBD2 (6 bases). This CDR3 has 15 residues. The V end lost 3 bases, the J end lost 1 base, and 7 bases lay between the germline ends. CDR1 SGHTA and CDR2 FQGTGA come from the germline V gene. The CDR3 sequence: CASSFGLSGANVLTF. As DNA, the CDR3 is TGTGCCAGCAGCTTCGGACTATCTGGGGCCAACGTCCTGACTTTC.